The 19 T cell receptor beta chains in this list originate from one sample, sequenced in a study of cytomegalovirus exposure and HLA in healthy donors. Primers included in the PCR were 60 Vbeta and 13 Jbeta primers. Measured with immunoSEQ multiplex PCR; TCRdb has only the in-frame clones, and not every one. The data contain nearly 100,000 clones, approximately 9% of them singletons. The sequencing sample was made of PBMCs. Receptor source: a man in his fifties in good health and CMV-seropositive.

This clone has just a few counts. The chain employs TRBV6-1 and TRBJ2-7; D may be TRBD1 (5 bases). The CDR3 extends over 16 amino acids. Germline V gene data show CDR1 as MNHNS and CDR2 as SASEGT. V lost 4 bases and J 2 bases, leaving 18 bases between the germline ends. CDR3: CASSVAAGQGTYEQYF. DNA of the CDR3: TGTGCCAGCAGTGTCGCAGCAGGGCAGGGTACCTACGAGCAGTACTTC.

The V gene is TRBV19, the J gene TRBJ1-1; the D is unclear. This CDR3 is built from 13 residues. Trimming removed 1 base at V and 1 base at J, with 4 bases between. CDR1 is LNHDA, CDR2 SQIVND, per germline (reference sequence). In DNA form, the CDR3 reads TGTGCCAGTAGTATAGGGCAGAACACTGAAGCTTTCTTT. This sequence encodes CASSIGQNTEAFF.

In this sample, this clone turned up a few times. V and J are TRBV19 and TRBJ1-1; D perhaps matches TRBD1 (6 bases). V lost 6 bases and J 8 bases, leaving 22 bases between the germline ends. Germline lookup yields CDR1 LNHDA and CDR2 SQIVND (reference sequence). This CDR3 is built from 15 residues. In DNA form, the CDR3 reads TGTGCCAGTAGAAAAAATAACAGGGACACGGAAGAAGCTTTCTTT. Encoded protein: CASRKNNRDTEEAFF.

This clone occurred a few times. This chain links TRBV5-1 with TRBJ2-7; TRBD2 matches at 12 bases. Germline CDR1 SGHRS, CDR2 YFSETQ. This CDR3 contains 20 residues. Losses at the gene ends were 1 base for V and 4 bases for J; bases not matched to a gene: 18. The CDR3 sequence is CASSLREQTSGSKVAYEQYF. Here the CDR3 DNA reads TGCGCCAGCAGCTTGAGGGAGCAGACTAGCGGGAGTAAAGTAGCGTACGAGCAGTACTTC.

The sample holds a few counts of this clone. The chain recombines TRBV7-2 with TRBJ1-1; D remains ambiguous. Per germline, CDR1 SGHTA and CDR2 FQGNSA. This CDR3 spans 13 amino acids. Trimming left V 4 bases short and J 3 bases short, with 9 bases between. The CDR3 spells CASSSRLDTEAFF. The DNA for the CDR3 is TGTGCCAGCAGCTCCCGACTAGACACTGAAGCTTTCTTT.

This clone was observed a few times. The DNA of the CDR3 is TGTGCCAGCGGGGCGGGAGGGCTGGGGACCGGGGAGCTGTTTTTT. Its protein is CASGAGGLGTGELFF. J is TRBJ2-2 and V is TRBV28; 9 bases are a match to TRBD2. Germline CDR1 and CDR2: MDHEN and SYDVKM. The CDR3 sequence is 15 residues long. Losses at the gene ends were 8 bases for V and 5 bases for J; bases not matched to a gene: 9.

The J gene is TRBJ1-3, the V gene TRBV10-2; 9 bases map to TRBD1. After removal of 2 bases from V and 1 base from J, the junction contained 6 bases not matched to a gene. This CDR3 is 17 amino acids long. Germline V CDR1 and CDR2: WSHSY, SAAADI. The CDR3 sequence is CASSEGTGPKSGNTIYF. CDR3 in DNA: TGCGCCAGCAGTGAGGGGACAGGGCCGAAGTCTGGAAACACCATATATTTT.

The rearrangement uses TRBV10-3 and TRBJ2-1; 14 nucleotides match TRBD2. Germline CDR1 is ENHRY and CDR2 is SYGVKD. The ends lost 8 bases at V and 10 bases at J; junction bases unmatched: 13. The CDR3 totals 16 residues. In DNA form, the CDR3 reads TGTGCCATCTCCCCCGGCGGGACTAGCGGGAGCGGGGAGCAGTTCTTC. This sequence encodes CAISPGGTSGSGEQFF.

This clone was seen more than once but under ten times. This CDR3 is CASSESGSNQPQHF. The CDR3, as DNA: TGTGCCAGCAGTGAATCGGGGAGCAATCAGCCCCAGCATTTT. The V gene is TRBV25-1, the J gene TRBJ1-5; D remains unclear. This CDR3 is 14 amino acids long. V was cut by 1 base and J by 1 base, with 5 bases left in between. Looked up from germline, CDR1 is MGHDK and CDR2 is SYGVNS.

In its sample, this clone was seen a few times. The sample contains more than one DNA sequence encoding this CDR3. The rearrangement joins TRBV28 to TRBJ1-6; 7 bases are shared with TRBD1. The V and J ends lost 3 bases and 0 bases, in that order; junction bases with no gene match: 2. The CDR3 runs to 16 residues. Per the germline V gene, CDR1 is MDHEN and CDR2 is SYDVKM. The CDR3 region is CASSLTGSSYNSPLHF. The CDR3 nucleotides read TGTGCCAGCAGTTTGACAGGGAGCTCCTATAATTCACCCCTCCACTTT.

In its sample, this clone was seen a few times. The chain recombines TRBV28 with TRBJ2-7; 11 nucleotides align to TRBD1. The V segment lost 10 bases and the J segment 4 bases; nucleotides outside the gene matches: 12. Germline V gives CDR1 MDHEN, CDR2 SYDVKM. The CDR3 is 15 amino acids. This chain's CDR3 is CAITPWTGGIYEQYF. As DNA, the CDR3 is TGTGCCATCACGCCGTGGACAGGGGGCATATACGAGCAGTACTTC.

The table lists this clone with a few counts. The chain uses TRBV7-6 and TRBJ1-1; D ambiguous. Germline assignment: CDR1 SGHVS and CDR2 FNYEAQ. Trimming cost V 6 bases and J 5 bases, with 13 bases left between them. The CDR3 has 13 amino acids. CDR3 sequence: CASSGEAGTEAFF. CDR3 DNA sequence: TGTGCCAGCAGTGGGGAGGCGGGAACTGAAGCTTTCTTT. Using reference TRBV7-6 and TRBJ1-1 for the parts outside the CDR3, the full variable domain is GAGVSQSPRYKVTKRGQDVALRCDPISGHVSLYWYRQALGQGPEFLTYFNYEAQQDKSGLPNDRFSAERPEGSISTLTIQRTEQRDSAMYRCASSGEAGTEAFFGQGTRLTVV.

The gene calls are TRBV28 and TRBJ1-5; D may be TRBD1 (6 bases). V was cut by 2 bases and J by 1 base, with 12 bases left in between. The CDR3 loop spans 16 amino acids. Germline V gives CDR1 MDHEN, CDR2 SYDVKM. The CDR3 nucleotides are TGTGCCAGCAGTTTACACAGGGCTTCAAGCAATCAGCCCCAGCATTTT. Its translation: CASSLHRASSNQPQHF.

This chain links TRBV9 with TRBJ2-7; TRBD2 matches 9 bases. J lost 4 bases, V lost 0 bases, and 2 bases had no gene match. In germline, CDR1 is SGDLS, CDR2 YYNGEE. The CDR3 runs to 14 residues. CDR3 DNA: TGTGCCAGCAGCGTAGGTAGCGGGAGTTACGAGCAGTACTTC. The encoded protein is CASSVGSGSYEQYF.

The V gene is TRBV19, the J gene TRBJ1-6, with 10 bases lining up with TRBD1. The CDR3 consists of 14 residues. The germline gives CDR1 LNHDA, CDR2 SQIVND (reference sequence). V was pared by 8 bases and J by 7 bases, with 5 bases of the junction left unmatched. The CDR3 reads CASEGTGDNSPLHF. The CDR3 region has the DNA TGTGCCAGTGAAGGGACAGGGGACAATTCACCCCTCCACTTT. Using reference TRBV19 and TRBJ1-6 for the parts outside the CDR3, the full variable domain is DGGITQSPKYLFRKEGQNVTLSCEQNLNHDAMYWYRQDPGQGLRLIYYSQIVNDFQKGDIAEGYSVSREKKESFPLTVTSAQKNPTAFYLCASEGTGDNSPLHFGNGTRLTVT.

This chain joins TRBV5-6 and TRBJ2-7; D remains ambiguous. Germline V lookup: CDR1 SGHDT, CDR2 YYEEEE. V dropped 1 base and J dropped 3 bases, with 14 bases sitting between them. The CDR3 runs to 15 residues. This CDR3 is CASSLRLIRNYEQYF. CDR3 nucleotides: TGTGCCAGCAGCTTGAGACTGATTAGAAACTACGAGCAGTACTTC.

The CDR3 DNA sequence: TGTGCCAGCAGTTATCGGACAGGGGAATTGAACACTGAAGCTTTCTTT. Translating it yields CASSYRTGELNTEAFF. The chain links TRBV6-6 to TRBJ1-1; 9 bases are shared with TRBD1. The CDR3 has 16 amino acids. Trimming at V came to 3 bases and at J to 0 bases, leaving 5 bases not matched to a gene. Germline V gives CDR1 MNHNY, CDR2 SVGAGI (reference sequence).

This clone was detected a few times. The CDR3 DNA sequence: TGTGCCAGCAGTTCCTCAGCGAAACTGAGGGCCGGGGAGCTGTTTTTT. This translates into CASSSSAKLRAGELFF. The gene calls are TRBV28 and TRBJ2-2, with a weak D call TRBD2 (5 bases). V shed 4 bases and J shed 6 bases, with 18 bases lying between them. Per the germline V gene, CDR1 is MDHEN and CDR2 is SYDVKM. This CDR3 spans 16 amino acids.

The sample holds a few counts of this clone. The chain combines TRBV4-2 with TRBJ1-2, with 9 bases aligning to TRBD1. Germline V gene data show CDR1 as LGHNA and CDR2 as YNFKEQ. The V segment lost 1 base and the J segment 1 base; nucleotides outside the gene matches: 10. CDR3 length: 18 residues. CDR3 region: CASSQVGQGMGGNYGYTF. CDR3 nucleotides: TGTGCCAGCAGCCAAGTCGGACAGGGGATGGGGGGTAACTATGGCTACACCTTC.